What follows are 32 T cell receptor beta chains derived from one specimen sequenced in a study of cytomegalovirus exposure and HLA in healthy donors. The study ran its PCR with 60 Vbeta and 13 Jbeta primers. Here immunoSEQ multiplex PCR was the method, and the copy in TCRdb shows in-frame clones only, minus some. Found here are 150,000 to 200,000 clones, roughly 77% of them singletons; the top ten hold about 11%. Material for sequencing was PBMCs. All receptors derive from a man between 18 and 35 years old in good health and CMV-seropositive.

This chain links TRBV6-5 with TRBJ2-3; D call uncertain. The germline V and J ends were trimmed by 4 bases and 2 bases, with 7 bases remaining between them. Germline V CDR1 and CDR2: MNHEY, SVGAGI. There are 13 residues in the CDR3. The CDR3 coding sequence is TGTGCCAGCAGTTTGTATTCCACAGATACGCAGTATTTT. Translating gives CASSLYSTDTQYF.

CDR3 DNA: TGTGCCAGCAGTGGTAAAGGGGGAAGGGTGAACACTGAAGCTTTCTTT. The encoded protein is CASSGKGGRVNTEAFF. The rearrangement links TRBV2 to TRBJ1-1; the D gene is possibly TRBD1 (6 bases). CDR3 length: 16 residues. Germline CDR1 SNHLY, CDR2 FYNNEI. With 4 bases removed from V and 0 bases from J, the gap between germline ends came to 15 bases. Supplemented by reference TRBV2 and TRBJ1-1, the full variable domain reads EPEVTQTPSHQVTQMGQEVILRCVPISNHLYFYWYRQILGQKVEFLVSFYNNEISEKSEIFDDQFSVERPDGSNFTLKIRSTKLEDSAMYFCASSGKGGRVNTEAFFGQGTRLTVV.

The chain has TRBV11-2 and TRBJ1-1; D perhaps matches TRBD1 (6 bases). The CDR3 contains 18 residues. The germline V gene encodes CDR1 SGHAT and CDR2 FQNNGV. V was pared by 5 bases and J by 0 bases, with 22 bases between. CDR3 sequence reads: CASSRWTRQAGMNTEAFF. The CDR3, as DNA: TGTGCCAGCAGCCGATGGACCCGACAGGCCGGAATGAACACTGAAGCTTTCTTT.

The chain couples TRBV19 to TRBJ2-1; TRBD2 agrees at 10 bases. Per the germline V gene, CDR1 is LNHDA and CDR2 is SQIVND (reference sequence). The CDR3 is made up of 16 amino acids. V shed 0 bases, J shed 8 bases, and the junction held 7 bases outside the gene matches. The CDR3 nucleotides read TGTGCCAGTAGTATAGATCCAGCGGGAGGGCCTCATGAGCAGTTCTTC. Translating gives CASSIDPAGGPHEQFF.

The chain carries TRBV5-1 and TRBJ2-1, with 12 bases fitting TRBD2. Trimming at V came to 0 bases and at J to 7 bases, leaving 5 bases not matched to a gene. Germline assignment: CDR1 SGHRS and CDR2 YFSETQ. There are 16 residues in the CDR3. CDR3 amino acids: CASSLEASGRGNEQFF. The DNA for the CDR3 is TGCGCCAGCAGCTTGGAGGCTAGCGGGAGGGGAAATGAGCAGTTCTTC.

The chain carries TRBV7-9 and TRBJ1-5; 7 bases agree with TRBD1. The CDR3 totals 17 residues. Germline V gene lookup returns CDR1 SEHNR and CDR2 FQNEAQ (reference sequence). The J segment lost 6 bases and the V segment lost 4 bases, leaving 15 bases of the junction unmatched. CDR3 sequence: CASSSVPWTGHGQPQHF. CDR3 DNA: TGTGCCAGCAGCTCAGTTCCTTGGACAGGTCATGGTCAGCCCCAGCATTTT.

This clone was detected a few times. The chain has TRBV30 and TRBJ1-1; a weak D match, TRBD1 (6 bases). Per germline, CDR1 GTSNPN and CDR2 SVGIG (reference sequence). V shed 5 bases and J shed 1 base, with 11 bases lying between them. This CDR3 has 13 amino acids. The CDR3, as DNA: TGTGCCTGGGGGGGACATTGGAACACTGAAGCTTTCTTT. Its protein is CAWGGHWNTEAFF.

This sequence joins TRBV25-1 and TRBJ2-7; 11 bases map to TRBD1. Losses at the gene ends were 5 bases for V and 1 base for J; bases not matched to a gene: 7. CDR3 size: 16 residues. Germline CDR1 MGHDK, CDR2 SYGVNS. The CDR3 is CASSTPDRGPSYEQYF. In DNA, the CDR3 is TGTGCCAGCAGTACCCCGGACAGGGGGCCTTCCTACGAGCAGTACTTC.

This clone was counted only a few times. The gene calls are TRBV7-8 and TRBJ1-1; D is possibly TRBD1 (6 bases). The CDR3 is 14 residues long. With 3 bases removed from V and 1 base from J, the gap between germline ends came to 9 bases. Germline V lookup: CDR1 SGHVS, CDR2 FQNEAQ. The CDR3 DNA is TGTGCCAGCAGCTTGGGACATGCGAACACTGAAGCTTTCTTT. The encoded protein is CASSLGHANTEAFF.

The V gene is TRBV28, the J gene TRBJ1-2, with 11 bases that match TRBD1. The CDR3 length is 15 residues. CDR1 MDHEN and CDR2 SYDVKM come from the germline V gene. The V gene end was trimmed by 5 bases and the J gene end by 4 bases; junction bases not matched to a gene: 6. CDR3 residues: CASSHRTGGSYGYTF. The CDR3 DNA follows: TGTGCCAGCAGTCACAGGACAGGGGGCAGCTATGGCTACACCTTC.

The rearrangement links TRBV6-1 to TRBJ1-1; D might be TRBD1 (5 bases). The CDR3 sequence is 14 residues long. Trimming cost V 6 bases and J 5 bases, with 16 bases left between them. The germline V gene encodes CDR1 MNHNS and CDR2 SASEGT. DNA of the CDR3: TGTGCCAGCAGCCTGGTTAGGGGTGGTACTGAAGCTTTCTTT. It specifies CASSLVRGGTEAFF.

This chain links TRBV19 with TRBJ1-1; D perhaps matches TRBD1 (6 bases). CDR1 is LNHDA, CDR2 SQIVND, per germline (reference sequence). The CDR3 length is 14 residues. Deletions cut 3 bases from V and 5 bases from J, with 13 bases between. CDR3 coding DNA: TGTGCCAGTAGTATTAGGGGGTTTTGGACTGAAGCTTTCTTT. Amino acid sequence: CASSIRGFWTEAFF.

The J gene is TRBJ2-7, the V gene TRBV6-5; 7 nucleotides agree with TRBD1. CDR1 and CDR2 (germline): MNHEY, SVGAGI. This CDR3 spans 13 amino acids. V trimming: 6 bases; J trimming: 7 bases; junction bases outside the gene matches: 9. The CDR3 DNA is TGTGCCAGCAGGCTACAGGGGTTTGGGGAGCAGTACTTC. It specifies CASRLQGFGEQYF.

The chain links TRBV9 to TRBJ2-7, with TRBD2 matching over 10 bases. This CDR3 is 17 amino acids long. Germline-derived CDR1 and CDR2 are SGDLS and YYNGEE. Trimming removed 0 bases from V and 6 bases from J; junction bases left unmatched: 12. The CDR3 nucleotides are TGTGCCAGCAGCGTAGATTCAGCGGGAGGGCCTAGGGCCGAGCAGTACTTC. Its protein product is CASSVDSAGGPRAEQYF.

About this clone itself: Other DNA sequences in this specimen translate into the identical CDR3. The chain carries TRBV18 and TRBJ1-1; possibly TRBD1 for D (6 bases). The CDR3 is 14 amino acids. The V end was cut by 2 bases, the J end by 1 base, with 8 bases between. Germline V gene data show CDR1 as KGHSH and CDR2 as LQKENI. CDR3 DNA sequence: TGTGCCAGCTCACCAACAGGGCAGAACACTGAAGCTTTCTTT. Residues: CASSPTGQNTEAFF.

V is TRBV4-1 and J is TRBJ2-7; TRBD1 agrees at 7 bases. With 5 bases clipped from V and 1 base from J, the junction kept 8 bases outside the gene matches. CDR3 length equals 15 residues. The germline gives CDR1 MGHRA, CDR2 YSYEKL. The CDR3 region has the DNA TGCGCCAGCAGCGAAGGGACAGCCCTTTCCTACGAGCAGTACTTC. Translating it yields CASSEGTALSYEQYF.

The chain uses TRBV18 and TRBJ1-5; D gene ambiguous. Trimming took 2 bases from V and 4 from J, leaving 9 bases between them. CDR3 length: 14 residues. Germline-derived CDR1 and CDR2 are KGHSH and LQKENI. The DNA for the CDR3 is TGTGCCAGCTCACCAATCGGAGGAAATCAGCCCCAGCATTTT. It translates to CASSPIGGNQPQHF.

The CDR3 region has the DNA TGTGCCAGCAGTAAAGGACTAGCGGGAAAGAGGGAGCAGTTCTTC. It specifies CASSKGLAGKREQFF. The chain has TRBV27 and TRBJ2-1, with 12 bases lining up with TRBD2. V shed 5 bases and J 10 bases; nucleotides not matched to a gene: 9. Germline lookup yields CDR1 MNHEY and CDR2 SMNVEV (reference sequence). The CDR3 runs to 15 residues.

This clone was counted a few times. The J gene is TRBJ1-1, the V gene TRBV19; D is possibly TRBD1 (5 bases). V lost 10 bases and J lost 0, with 12 bases in between. The length of the CDR3 is 13 residues. Per germline, CDR1 LNHDA and CDR2 SQIVND (reference sequence). Written as DNA, the CDR3 is TGTGCCACCAGACAGAATATGAACACTGAAGCTTTCTTT. Amino acids: CATRQNMNTEAFF.

The chain carries TRBV9 and TRBJ2-5, with a possible D match to TRBD2 (5 bases). V was clipped by 0 bases and J by 5 bases, with 11 bases between them. Germline V gives CDR1 SGDLS, CDR2 YYNGEE. CDR3 length: 14 residues. DNA of the CDR3: TGTGCCAGCAGCGTAGCAAGCGGTCGGGAGACCCAGTACTTC. Protein product: CASSVASGRETQYF.

This rearrangement joins TRBV6-1 to TRBJ2-5, with D unclear. With the DNA end fitting TRBJ2-7 better, the J assignment may be wrong. The V gene's germline CDR1 is MNHNS and CDR2 SASEGT. This CDR3 has 11 amino acids. The CDR3 nucleotides read TGTGCCAGCAGTGAAGGTTACGAGCAGTACTTC. Translating it yields CASSEGYEQYF.

This clone was seen once. The rearrangement uses TRBV6-1 and TRBJ2-7; D is undetermined. Germline V CDR1 and CDR2: MNHNS, SASEGT. Trimming left V 7 bases short and J 3 bases short, with 10 bases between. The CDR3 sequence is 12 residues long. In nucleotides, the CDR3 is TGTGCCAGCATGAAAGAACACTACGAGCAGTACTTC. Amino acids: CASMKEHYEQYF.

The chain joins TRBV27 to TRBJ2-1; TRBD1 aligns across 8 bases. This CDR3 spans 15 amino acids. Trimming removed 1 base from V and 5 bases from J; junction bases left unmatched: 4. CDR1 is MNHEY, CDR2 SMNVEV, per germline (reference sequence). This CDR3 is CASSLWTGNHNEQFF. CDR3 in DNA: TGTGCCAGCAGTTTATGGACAGGGAACCACAATGAGCAGTTCTTC.

This chain links TRBV4-2 with TRBJ2-3, with 8 bases aligning to TRBD2. This CDR3 is built from 17 residues. The ends lost 0 bases at V and 5 bases at J; junction bases unmatched: 10. CDR1 and CDR2 (germline): LGHNA, YNFKEQ. DNA for the CDR3: TGTGCCAGCAGCCAAGATCTAAACCCGGGGGGGCGAGATACGCAGTATTTT. This sequence encodes CASSQDLNPGGRDTQYF.

As concerns this clone: This specimen includes other DNA sequences encoding the same CDR3. The chain joins TRBV30 to TRBJ2-7, with D maybe TRBD1 (6 bases). The CDR3 has 12 amino acids. Trimming took 0 bases from V and 5 from J, leaving 8 bases between them. Germline CDR1 reads GTSNPN; CDR2 reads SVGIG (reference sequence). CDR3 sequence reads: CAWSVQGNEQYF. DNA for the CDR3: TGTGCCTGGAGTGTCCAGGGGAACGAGCAGTACTTC.

The V call is TRBV30, the J call TRBJ2-6; the D gene is possibly TRBD2 (5 bases). The CDR3 has 18 residues. In germline, CDR1 is GTSNPN, CDR2 SVGIG (reference sequence). Trimming left V 7 bases short and J 0 bases short, with 22 bases between. CDR3 sequence reads: CAYARGAGLPSGANVLTF. CDR3 bases: TGTGCCTACGCTCGGGGTGCAGGTCTCCCCTCTGGGGCCAACGTCCTGACTTTC. Combining the CDR3 with reference TRBV30 and TRBJ2-6 gives the whole variable domain SQTIHQWPATLVQPVGSPLSLECTVEGTSNPNLYWYRQAAGRGLQLLFYSVGIGQISSEVPQNLSASRPQDRQFILSSKKLLLSDSGFYLCAYARGAGLPSGANVLTFGAGSRLTVL.

The rearrangement links TRBV7-3 to TRBJ2-2, with TRBD2 identical over 7 bases. The CDR3 consists of 15 residues. V lost 2 bases and J lost 4; bases outside the gene matches: 4. Germline CDR1 is SGHTA and CDR2 is FQGTGA. The CDR3 bases are TGTGCCAGCAGCTTATCCCCTAGCGGCACCGGGGAGCTGTTTTTT. Translated, it gives CASSLSPSGTGELFF.

This clone was counted once. This chain joins TRBV27 and TRBJ1-4; D is perhaps TRBD1 (6 bases). V was cut by 3 bases and J by 9 bases, with 11 bases left in between. Germline loops: CDR1 MNHEY, CDR2 SMNVEV (reference sequence). The CDR3 totals 13 residues. CDR3 nucleotide sequence: TGTGCCAGCAGTTTGGTACAGGGAAAAAAACTGTTTTTT. Translating it yields CASSLVQGKKLFF.

V gene TRBV5-1 combines with J gene TRBJ2-3, with 7 bases fitting TRBD1. Unmatched junction bases numbered 6, after V lost 0 bases and J lost 5 bases. CDR1 is SGHRS, CDR2 YFSETQ, per germline. This CDR3 is built from 15 residues. As DNA, the CDR3 is TGCGCCAGCAGCTTGGTAGGGGGCCTTAGAGATACGCAGTATTTT. Translating it yields CASSLVGGLRDTQYF.

In this sample, this clone turned up once. The rearrangement links TRBV14 to TRBJ1-2; TRBD1 matches 7 bases. The germline gives CDR1 SGHDN, CDR2 FVKESK. Trimming took 5 bases from V and 5 from J; bases not matched to a gene: 11. The CDR3 loop spans 15 amino acids. The CDR3 reads CASSTSTGLLYGYTF. CDR3 in DNA: TGTGCCAGCAGCACCTCGACAGGGTTGTTGTATGGCTACACCTTC.

This chain joins TRBV6-1 and TRBJ2-3; 13 positions agree with TRBD2. This CDR3 is built from 15 residues. V lost 1 base and J lost 5; bases outside the gene matches: 0. Germline V lookup: CDR1 MNHNS, CDR2 SASEGT. CDR3: CASSEGLAGGDTQYF. The CDR3 nucleotides read TGTGCCAGCAGTGAAGGACTAGCGGGAGGAGATACGCAGTATTTT.

The rearrangement links TRBV14 to TRBJ2-5; the D gene is possibly TRBD1 (5 bases). V lost 4 bases and J 5 bases, leaving 14 bases between the germline ends. The germline gives CDR1 SGHDN, CDR2 FVKESK. This CDR3 comprises 14 residues. CDR3 nucleotides: TGTGCCAGCAGCCTGGACACCCGCCGGGAGACCCAGTACTTC. Its translation: CASSLDTRRETQYF.